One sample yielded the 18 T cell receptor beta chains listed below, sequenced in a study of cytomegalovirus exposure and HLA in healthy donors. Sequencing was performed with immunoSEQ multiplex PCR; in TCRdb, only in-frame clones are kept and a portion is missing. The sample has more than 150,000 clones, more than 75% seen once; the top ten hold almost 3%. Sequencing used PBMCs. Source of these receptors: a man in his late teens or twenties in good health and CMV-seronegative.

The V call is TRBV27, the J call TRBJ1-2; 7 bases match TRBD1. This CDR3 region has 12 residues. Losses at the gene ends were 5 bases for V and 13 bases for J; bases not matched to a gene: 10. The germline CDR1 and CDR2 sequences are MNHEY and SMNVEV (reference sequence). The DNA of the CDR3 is TGTGCCAGCAGTCAAATTACAGGGGTTGTCACCTTC. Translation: CASSQITGVVTF.

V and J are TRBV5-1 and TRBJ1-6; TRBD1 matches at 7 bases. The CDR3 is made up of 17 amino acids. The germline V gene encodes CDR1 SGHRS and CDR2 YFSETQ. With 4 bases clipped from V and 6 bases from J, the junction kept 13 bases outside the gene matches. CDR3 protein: CASSLQTGSIFNSPLHF. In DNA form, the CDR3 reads TGCGCCAGCAGCCTCCAGACAGGGTCCATTTTTAATTCACCCCTCCACTTT.

CDR3 DNA sequence: TGCGCCAGCAGTATGGGGGCTACACGGGTCATGAACACTGAAGCTTTCTTT. It is translated as CASSMGATRVMNTEAFF. The chain couples TRBV5-1 to TRBJ1-1, with a possible D match to TRBD1 (6 bases). Germline V lookup: CDR1 SGHRS, CDR2 YFSETQ. Trimming took 5 bases from V and 0 from J, leaving 20 bases between them. The CDR3 contains 17 residues.

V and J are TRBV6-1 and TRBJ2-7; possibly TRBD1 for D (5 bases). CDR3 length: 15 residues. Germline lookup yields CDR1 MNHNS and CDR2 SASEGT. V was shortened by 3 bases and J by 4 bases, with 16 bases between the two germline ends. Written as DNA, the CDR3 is TGTGCCAGCAGTGATGAGGACACGACACTATACGAGCAGTACGTC. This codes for CASSDEDTTLYEQYV.

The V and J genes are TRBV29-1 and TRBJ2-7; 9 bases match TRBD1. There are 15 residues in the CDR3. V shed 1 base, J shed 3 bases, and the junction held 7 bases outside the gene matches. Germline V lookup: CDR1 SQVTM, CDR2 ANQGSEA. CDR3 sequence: CSVEGGDRESYEQYF. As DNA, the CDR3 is TGCAGCGTTGAAGGGGGGGACAGGGAAAGCTACGAGCAGTACTTC.

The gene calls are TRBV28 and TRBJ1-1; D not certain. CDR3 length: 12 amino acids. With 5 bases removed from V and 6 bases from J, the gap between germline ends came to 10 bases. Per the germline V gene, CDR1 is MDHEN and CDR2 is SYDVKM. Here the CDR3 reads CASSPGIPEAFF. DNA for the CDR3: TGTGCCAGCAGTCCAGGTATTCCTGAAGCTTTCTTT.

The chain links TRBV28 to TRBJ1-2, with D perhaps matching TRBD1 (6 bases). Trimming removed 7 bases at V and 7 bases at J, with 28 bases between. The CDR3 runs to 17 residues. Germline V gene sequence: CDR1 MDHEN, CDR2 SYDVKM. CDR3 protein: CASIPASNVGRGRGYTF. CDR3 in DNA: TGTGCCAGCATCCCCGCCTCCAACGTGGGCAGGGGACGTGGCTACACCTTC.

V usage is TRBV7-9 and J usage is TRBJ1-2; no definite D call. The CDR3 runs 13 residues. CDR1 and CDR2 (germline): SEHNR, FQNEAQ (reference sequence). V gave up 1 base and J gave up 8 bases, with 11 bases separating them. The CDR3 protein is CASSLGNAGGYTF. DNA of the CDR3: TGTGCCAGCAGCTTAGGGAATGCGGGAGGCTACACCTTC.

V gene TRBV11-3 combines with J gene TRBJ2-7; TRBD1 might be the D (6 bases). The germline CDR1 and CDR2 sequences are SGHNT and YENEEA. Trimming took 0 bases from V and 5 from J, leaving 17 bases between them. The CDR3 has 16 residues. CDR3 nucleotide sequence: TGTGCCAGCAGCTTAGATCGGCAGGGGCGATATAACGAGCAGTACTTC. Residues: CASSLDRQGRYNEQYF.

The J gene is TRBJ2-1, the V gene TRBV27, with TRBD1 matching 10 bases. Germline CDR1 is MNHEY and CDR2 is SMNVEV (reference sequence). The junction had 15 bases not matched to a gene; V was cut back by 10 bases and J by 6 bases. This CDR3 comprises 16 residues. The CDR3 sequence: CATAAPGTGVGNEQFF. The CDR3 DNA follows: TGTGCCACGGCCGCCCCCGGGACAGGGGTCGGCAATGAGCAGTTCTTC.

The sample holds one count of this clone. CDR3 in amino acids: CSVDGLGANVLTF. The CDR3 nucleotides are TGCAGCGTTGACGGACTTGGGGCCAACGTCCTGACTTTC. V usage is TRBV29-1 and J usage is TRBJ2-6; D is perhaps TRBD2 (5 bases). The germline V and J ends were trimmed by 3 bases and 3 bases, with 6 bases remaining between them. The CDR3 is made up of 13 amino acids. The V gene's germline CDR1 is SQVTM and CDR2 ANQGSEA.

CDR3 loop: CASSAGRHRSPHYEQYF. The CDR3 DNA follows: TGCGCCAGCAGCGCCGGCCGTCACAGGTCCCCCCACTACGAGCAGTACTTC. The chain recombines TRBV5-1 with TRBJ2-7; a weak D match, TRBD1 (5 bases). Germline values: CDR1 SGHRS, CDR2 YFSETQ. This CDR3 region has 17 residues. Trimming removed 4 bases at V and 3 bases at J, with 23 bases between.

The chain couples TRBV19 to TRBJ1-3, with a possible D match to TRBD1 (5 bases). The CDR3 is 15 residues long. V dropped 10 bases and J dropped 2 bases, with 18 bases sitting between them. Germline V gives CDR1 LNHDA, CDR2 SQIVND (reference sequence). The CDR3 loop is CATNPAGGPGNTIYF. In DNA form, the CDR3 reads TGTGCCACCAACCCAGCGGGGGGACCTGGAAACACCATATATTTT.

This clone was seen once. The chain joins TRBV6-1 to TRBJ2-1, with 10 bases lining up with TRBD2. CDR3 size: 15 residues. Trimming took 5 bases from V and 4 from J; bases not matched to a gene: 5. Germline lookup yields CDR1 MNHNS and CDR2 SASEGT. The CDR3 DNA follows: TGTGCCAGCAGTATTAGCGGGGGGAATTACAATGAGCAGTTCTTC. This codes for CASSISGGNYNEQFF.

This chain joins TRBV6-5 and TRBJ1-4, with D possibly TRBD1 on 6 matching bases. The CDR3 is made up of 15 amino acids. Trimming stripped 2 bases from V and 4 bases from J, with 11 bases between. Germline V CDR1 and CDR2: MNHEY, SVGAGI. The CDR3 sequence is CASSYNRVINEKLFF. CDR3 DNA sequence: TGTGCCAGCAGTTACAACAGGGTAATTAATGAAAAACTGTTTTTT.

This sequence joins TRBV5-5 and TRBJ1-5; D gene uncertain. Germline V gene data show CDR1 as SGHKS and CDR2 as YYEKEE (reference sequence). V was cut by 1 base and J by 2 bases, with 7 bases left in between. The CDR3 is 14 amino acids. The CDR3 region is CASSLFQGNQPQHF. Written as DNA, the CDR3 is TGTGCCAGCAGCTTGTTCCAGGGCAATCAGCCCCAGCATTTT.

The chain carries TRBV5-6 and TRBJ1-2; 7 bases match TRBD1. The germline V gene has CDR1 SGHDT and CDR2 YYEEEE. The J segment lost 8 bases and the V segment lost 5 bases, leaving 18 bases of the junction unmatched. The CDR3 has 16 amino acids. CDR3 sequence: CASSQVERGHYRGYTF. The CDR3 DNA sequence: TGTGCCAGCAGTCAGGTGGAAAGGGGGCATTATCGGGGCTACACCTTC.

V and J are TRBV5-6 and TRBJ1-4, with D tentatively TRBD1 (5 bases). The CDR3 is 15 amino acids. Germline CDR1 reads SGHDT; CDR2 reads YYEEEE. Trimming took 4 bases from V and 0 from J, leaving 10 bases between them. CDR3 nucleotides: TGTGCCAGCAGCCGCCGGGACTCAACTAATGAAAAACTGTTTTTT. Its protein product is CASSRRDSTNEKLFF.